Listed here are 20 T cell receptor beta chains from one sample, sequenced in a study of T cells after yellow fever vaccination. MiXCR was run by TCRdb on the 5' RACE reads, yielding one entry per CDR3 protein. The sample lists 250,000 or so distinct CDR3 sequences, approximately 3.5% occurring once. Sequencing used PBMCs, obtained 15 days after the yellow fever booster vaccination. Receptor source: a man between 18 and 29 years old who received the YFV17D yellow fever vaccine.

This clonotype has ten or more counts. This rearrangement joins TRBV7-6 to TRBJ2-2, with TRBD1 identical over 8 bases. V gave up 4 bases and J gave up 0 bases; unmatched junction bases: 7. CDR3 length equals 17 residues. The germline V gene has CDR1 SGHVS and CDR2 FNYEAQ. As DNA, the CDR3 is TGTGCCAGCAGCTGGGACAGGAAATATGCGAACACCGGGGAGCTGTTTTTT. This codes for CASSWDRKYANTGELFF.

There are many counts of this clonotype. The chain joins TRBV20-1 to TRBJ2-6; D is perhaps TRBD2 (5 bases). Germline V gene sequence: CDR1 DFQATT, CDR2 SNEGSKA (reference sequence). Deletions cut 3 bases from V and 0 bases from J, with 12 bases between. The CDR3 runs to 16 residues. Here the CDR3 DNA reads TGCAGTGCTAGGGACGGGATAAACTCTGGGGCCAACGTCCTGACTTTC. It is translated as CSARDGINSGANVLTF.

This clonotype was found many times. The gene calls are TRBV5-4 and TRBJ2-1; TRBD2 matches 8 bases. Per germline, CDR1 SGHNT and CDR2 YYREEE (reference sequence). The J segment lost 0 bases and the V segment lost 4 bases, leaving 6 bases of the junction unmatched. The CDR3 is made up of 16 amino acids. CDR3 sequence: CASSDQRGSSYNEQFF. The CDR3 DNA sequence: TGTGCCAGCAGCGACCAGCGGGGGAGCTCCTACAATGAGCAGTTCTTC.

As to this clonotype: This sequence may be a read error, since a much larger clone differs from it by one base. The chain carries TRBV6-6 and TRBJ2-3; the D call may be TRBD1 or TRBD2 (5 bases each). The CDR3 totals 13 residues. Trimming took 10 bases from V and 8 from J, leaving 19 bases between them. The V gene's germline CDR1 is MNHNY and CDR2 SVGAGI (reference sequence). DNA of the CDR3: TGTGCCAACAGCCGGGACCTTGGGGGTACGCAGTATTTT. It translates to CANSRDLGGTQYF.

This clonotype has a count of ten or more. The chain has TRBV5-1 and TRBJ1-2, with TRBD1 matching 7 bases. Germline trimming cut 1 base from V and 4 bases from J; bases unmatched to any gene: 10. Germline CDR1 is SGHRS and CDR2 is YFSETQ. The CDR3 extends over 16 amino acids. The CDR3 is CASSLSVTGDAYGYTF. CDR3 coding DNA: TGCGCCAGCAGCTTGTCGGTAACAGGGGACGCCTATGGCTACACCTTC.

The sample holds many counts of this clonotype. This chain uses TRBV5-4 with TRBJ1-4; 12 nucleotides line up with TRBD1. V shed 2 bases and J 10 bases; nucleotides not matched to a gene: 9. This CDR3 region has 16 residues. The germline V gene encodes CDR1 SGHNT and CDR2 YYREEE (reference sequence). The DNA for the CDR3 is TGTGCCAGCAGCTTTGGACCGGGACAGGGGGCCGGAAAACTGTTTTTT. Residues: CASSFGPGQGAGKLFF. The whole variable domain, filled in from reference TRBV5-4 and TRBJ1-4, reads ETGVTQSPTHLIKTRGQQVTLRCSSQSGHNTVSWYQQALGQGPQFIFQYYREEENGRGNFPPRFSGLQFPNYSSELNVNALELDDSALYLCASSFGPGQGAGKLFFGSGTQLSVL.

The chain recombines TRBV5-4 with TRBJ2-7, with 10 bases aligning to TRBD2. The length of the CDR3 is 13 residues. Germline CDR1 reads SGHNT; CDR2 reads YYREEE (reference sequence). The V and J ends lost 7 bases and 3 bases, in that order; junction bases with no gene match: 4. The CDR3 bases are TGTGCCAGCGCCAGCGGGGGGGACTACGAGCAGTACTTC. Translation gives CASASGGDYEQYF.

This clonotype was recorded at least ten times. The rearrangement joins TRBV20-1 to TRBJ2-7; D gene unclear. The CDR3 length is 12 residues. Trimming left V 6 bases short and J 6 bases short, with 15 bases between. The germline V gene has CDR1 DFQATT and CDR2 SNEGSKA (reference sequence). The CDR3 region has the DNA TGCAGTGCCCGTAACGGACCCCTCGAGCAGTACGTC. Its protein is CSARNGPLEQYV.

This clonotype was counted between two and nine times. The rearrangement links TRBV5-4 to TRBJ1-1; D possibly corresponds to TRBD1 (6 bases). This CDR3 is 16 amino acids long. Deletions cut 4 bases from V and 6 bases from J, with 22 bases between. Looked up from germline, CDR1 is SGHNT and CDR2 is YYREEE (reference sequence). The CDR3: CASSLRQTGMRAEAFF. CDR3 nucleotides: TGTGCCAGCAGCCTGCGGCAAACAGGGATGAGGGCTGAAGCTTTCTTT.

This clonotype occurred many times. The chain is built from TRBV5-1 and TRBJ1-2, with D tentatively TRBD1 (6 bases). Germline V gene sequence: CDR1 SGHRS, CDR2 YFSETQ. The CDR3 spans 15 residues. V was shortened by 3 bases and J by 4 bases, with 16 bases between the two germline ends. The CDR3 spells CASSSGGPLGYGYTF. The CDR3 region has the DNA TGCGCCAGCAGCTCTGGGGGCCCGCTCGGCTATGGCTACACCTTC.

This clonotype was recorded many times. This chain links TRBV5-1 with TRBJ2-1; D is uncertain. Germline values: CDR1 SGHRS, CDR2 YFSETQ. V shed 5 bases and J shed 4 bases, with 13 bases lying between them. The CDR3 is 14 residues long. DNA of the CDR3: TGCGCCAGCAGGATGGAGAGCCATTACAATGAGCAGTTCTTC. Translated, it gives CASRMESHYNEQFF.

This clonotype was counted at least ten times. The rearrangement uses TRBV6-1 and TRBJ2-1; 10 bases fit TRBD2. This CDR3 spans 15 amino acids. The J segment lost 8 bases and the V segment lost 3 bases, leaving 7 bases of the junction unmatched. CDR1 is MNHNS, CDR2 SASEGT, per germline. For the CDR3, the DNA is TGTGCCAGCAGTGATCAAGCGGGGGGGCCCGATGAGCAGTTCTTC. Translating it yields CASSDQAGGPDEQFF.

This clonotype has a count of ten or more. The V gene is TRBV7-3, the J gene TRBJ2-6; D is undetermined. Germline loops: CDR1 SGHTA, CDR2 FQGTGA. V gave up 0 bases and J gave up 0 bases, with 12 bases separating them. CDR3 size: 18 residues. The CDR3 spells CASSLTPPLRSGANVLTF. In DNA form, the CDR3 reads TGTGCCAGCAGCTTAACGCCCCCTCTTCGCTCTGGGGCCAACGTCCTGACTTTC.

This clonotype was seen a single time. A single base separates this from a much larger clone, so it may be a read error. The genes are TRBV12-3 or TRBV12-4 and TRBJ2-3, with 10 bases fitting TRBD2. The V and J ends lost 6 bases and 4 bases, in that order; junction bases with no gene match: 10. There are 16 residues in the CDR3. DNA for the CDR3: TGTGCCAGCAGGTCCCCACTAGCGGGGCCCCCAGATACGCAGTATTTT. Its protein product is CASRSPLAGPPDTQYF.

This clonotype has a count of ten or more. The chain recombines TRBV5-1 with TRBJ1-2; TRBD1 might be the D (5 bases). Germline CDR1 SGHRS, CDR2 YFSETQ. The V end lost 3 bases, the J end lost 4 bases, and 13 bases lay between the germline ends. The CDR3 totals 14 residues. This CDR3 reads CASSSGRGGYGYTF. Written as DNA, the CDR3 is TGCGCCAGCAGCTCTGGGAGGGGCGGCTATGGCTACACCTTC.

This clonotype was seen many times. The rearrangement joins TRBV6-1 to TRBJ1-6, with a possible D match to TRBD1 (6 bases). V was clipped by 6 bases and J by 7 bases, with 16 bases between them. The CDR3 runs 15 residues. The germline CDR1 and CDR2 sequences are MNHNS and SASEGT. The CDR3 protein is CASRFQDRLNSPLHF. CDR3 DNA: TGTGCCAGCAGATTCCAGGACAGATTAAATTCACCCCTCCACTTT.

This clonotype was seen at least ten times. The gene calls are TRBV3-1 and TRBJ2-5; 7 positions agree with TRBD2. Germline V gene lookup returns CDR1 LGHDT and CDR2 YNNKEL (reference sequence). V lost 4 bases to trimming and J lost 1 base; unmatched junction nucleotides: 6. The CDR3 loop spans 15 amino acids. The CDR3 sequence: CASSPLTSVQETQYF. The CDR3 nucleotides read TGTGCCAGCAGCCCTTTAACTAGCGTCCAAGAGACCCAGTACTTC.

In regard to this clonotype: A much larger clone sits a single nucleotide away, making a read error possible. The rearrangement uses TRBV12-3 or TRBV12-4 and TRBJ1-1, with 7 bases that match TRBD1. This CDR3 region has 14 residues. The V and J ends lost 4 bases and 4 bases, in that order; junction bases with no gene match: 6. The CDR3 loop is CASSSGGTITEAFF. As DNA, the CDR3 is TGTGCCAGCAGTTCAGGGGGGACGATCACTGAAGCTTTCTTT.

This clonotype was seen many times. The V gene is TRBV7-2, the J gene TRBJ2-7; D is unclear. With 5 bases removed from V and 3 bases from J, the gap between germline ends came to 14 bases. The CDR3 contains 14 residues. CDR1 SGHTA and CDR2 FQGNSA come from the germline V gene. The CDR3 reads CASSPTRTDYEQYF. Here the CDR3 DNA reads TGTGCCAGCAGCCCCACCAGGACGGACTACGAGCAGTACTTC. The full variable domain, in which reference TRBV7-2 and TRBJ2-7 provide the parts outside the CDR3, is GAGVSQSPSNKVTEKGKDVELRCDPISGHTALYWYRQSLGQGLEFLIYFQGNSAPDKSGLPSDRFSAERTGGSVSTLTIQRTQQEDSAVYLCASSPTRTDYEQYFGPGTRLTVT.

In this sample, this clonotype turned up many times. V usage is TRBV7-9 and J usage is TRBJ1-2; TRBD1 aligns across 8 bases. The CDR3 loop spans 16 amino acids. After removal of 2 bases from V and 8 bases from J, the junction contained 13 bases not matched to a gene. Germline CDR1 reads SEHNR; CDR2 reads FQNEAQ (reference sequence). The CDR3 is CASSLLPVTGEEGYTF. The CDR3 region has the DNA TGTGCCAGCAGCTTACTTCCGGTGACAGGGGAAGAAGGCTACACCTTC.